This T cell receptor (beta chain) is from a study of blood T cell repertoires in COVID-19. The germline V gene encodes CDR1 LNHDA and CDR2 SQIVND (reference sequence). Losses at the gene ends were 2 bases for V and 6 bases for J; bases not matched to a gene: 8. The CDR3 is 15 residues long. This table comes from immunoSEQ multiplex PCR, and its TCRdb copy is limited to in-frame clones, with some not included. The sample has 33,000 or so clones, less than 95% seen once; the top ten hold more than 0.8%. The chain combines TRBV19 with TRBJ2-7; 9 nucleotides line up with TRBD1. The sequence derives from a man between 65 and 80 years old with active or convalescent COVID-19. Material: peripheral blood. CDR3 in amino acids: CASSIPGTGLAEQYF. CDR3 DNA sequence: TGTGCCAGTAGTATACCGGGGACAGGGCTGGCCGAGCAGTACTTC.